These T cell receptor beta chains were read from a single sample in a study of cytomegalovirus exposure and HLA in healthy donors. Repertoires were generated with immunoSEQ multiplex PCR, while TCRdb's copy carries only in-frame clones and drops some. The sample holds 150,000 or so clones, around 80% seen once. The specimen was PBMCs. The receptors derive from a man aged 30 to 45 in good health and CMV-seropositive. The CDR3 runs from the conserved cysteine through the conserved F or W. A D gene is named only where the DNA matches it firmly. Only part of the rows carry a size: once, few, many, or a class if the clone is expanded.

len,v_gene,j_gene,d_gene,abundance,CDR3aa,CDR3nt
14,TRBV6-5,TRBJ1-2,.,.,CASSTITGFYGYTF,TGTGCCAGTAGTACCATTACAGGATTCTATGGCTACACCTTC
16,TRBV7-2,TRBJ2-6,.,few,CASSTGRGSGANVLTF,TGTGCCAGCAGCACGGGCAGGGGCTCCGGGGCCAACGTCCTGACTTTC
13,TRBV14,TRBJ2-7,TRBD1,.,CASSLRGRREQYF,TGTGCCAGCAGCCTTAGGGGGCGCCGGGAGCAGTACTTC
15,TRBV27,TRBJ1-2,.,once,CASSLSQGINYGYTF,TGTGCCAGCAGTTTATCACAGGGAATTAACTATGGCTACACCTTC
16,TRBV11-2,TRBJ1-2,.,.,CASSLRLIHILTGYTF,TGTGCCAGCAGCTTGAGGCTGATACACATATTGACCGGCTACACCTTC
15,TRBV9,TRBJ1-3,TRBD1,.,CASSPPARGWNTIYF,TGTGCCAGCAGCCCCCCTGCCAGGGGGTGGAACACCATATATTTT
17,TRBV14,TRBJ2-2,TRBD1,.,CASSRKQGAHWTGELFF,TGTGCCAGCAGCCGGAAACAGGGGGCCCACTGGACCGGGGAGCTGTTTTTT
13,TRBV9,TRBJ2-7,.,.,CASSEFGGGGQYF,TGTGCCAGCAGCGAGTTTGGGGGGGGCGGGCAGTACTTC
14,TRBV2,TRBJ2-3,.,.,CASSEMVQADTQYF,TGTGCCAGCAGTGAAATGGTGCAGGCAGATACGCAGTATTTT
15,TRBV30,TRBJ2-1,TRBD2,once,CAWELAGGSYNEQFF,TGTGCCTGGGAACTAGCGGGGGGATCCTACAATGAGCAGTTCTTC
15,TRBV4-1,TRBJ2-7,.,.,CASSYRRGSSYEQYF,TGCGCCAGCAGCTATAGACGAGGGAGCTCCTACGAGCAGTACTTC
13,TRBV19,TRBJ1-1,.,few,CASSRSGPTEAFF,TGTGCCAGTAGTCGGTCAGGGCCCACTGAAGCTTTCTTT
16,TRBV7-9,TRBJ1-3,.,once,CASSFGQLGRGNTIYF,TGTGCCAGCAGCTTTGGACAGTTAGGTCGTGGAAACACCATATATTTT
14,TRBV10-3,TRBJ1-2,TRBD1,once,CAISSGQGNYGYTF,TGTGCCATCAGTAGCGGACAGGGAAACTATGGCTACACCTTC